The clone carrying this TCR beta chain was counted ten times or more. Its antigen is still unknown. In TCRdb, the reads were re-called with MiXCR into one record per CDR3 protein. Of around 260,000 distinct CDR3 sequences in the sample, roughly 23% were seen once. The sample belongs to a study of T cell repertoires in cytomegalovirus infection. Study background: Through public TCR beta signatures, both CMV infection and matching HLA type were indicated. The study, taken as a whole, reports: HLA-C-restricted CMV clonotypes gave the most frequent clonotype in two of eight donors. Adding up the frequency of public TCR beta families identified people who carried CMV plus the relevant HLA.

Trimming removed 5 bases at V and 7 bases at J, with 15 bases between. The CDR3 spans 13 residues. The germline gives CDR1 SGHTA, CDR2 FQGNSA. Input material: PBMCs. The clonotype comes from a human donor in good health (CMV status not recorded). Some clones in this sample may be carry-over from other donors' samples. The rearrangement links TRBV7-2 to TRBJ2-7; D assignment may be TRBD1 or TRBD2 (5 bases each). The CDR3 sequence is CASSHGVPGEQYF. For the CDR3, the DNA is TGTGCCAGCAGCCACGGGGTTCCAGGGGAGCAGTACTTC.